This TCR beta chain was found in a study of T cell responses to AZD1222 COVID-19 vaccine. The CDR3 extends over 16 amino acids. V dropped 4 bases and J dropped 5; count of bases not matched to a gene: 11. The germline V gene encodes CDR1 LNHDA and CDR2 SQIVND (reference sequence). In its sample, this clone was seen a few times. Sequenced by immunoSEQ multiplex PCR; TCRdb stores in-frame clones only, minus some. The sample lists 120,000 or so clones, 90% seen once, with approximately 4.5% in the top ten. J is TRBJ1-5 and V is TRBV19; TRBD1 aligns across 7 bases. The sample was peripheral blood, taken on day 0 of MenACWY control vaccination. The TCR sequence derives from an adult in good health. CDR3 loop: CASSRRQGNRDQPQHF. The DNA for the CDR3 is TGTGCCAGTAGTAGACGACAGGGAAATAGAGATCAGCCCCAGCATTTT.